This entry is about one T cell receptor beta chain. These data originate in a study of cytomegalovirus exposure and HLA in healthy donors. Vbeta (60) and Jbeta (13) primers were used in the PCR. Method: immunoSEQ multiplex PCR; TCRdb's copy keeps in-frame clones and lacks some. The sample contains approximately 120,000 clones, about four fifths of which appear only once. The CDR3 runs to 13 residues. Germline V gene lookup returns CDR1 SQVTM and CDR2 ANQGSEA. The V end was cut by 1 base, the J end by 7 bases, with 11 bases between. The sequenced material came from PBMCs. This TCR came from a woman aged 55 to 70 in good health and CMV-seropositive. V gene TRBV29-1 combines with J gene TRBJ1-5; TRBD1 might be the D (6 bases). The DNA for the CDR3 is TGCAGCGTTGAAGGATCAGGGGACCAGCCCCAGCATTTT. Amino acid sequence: CSVEGSGDQPQHF.